A selection of T cell receptor beta chains follows, all from one sample in a study of shared clonotypes between healthy human individuals. Profiled with immunoSEQ multiplex PCR; TCRdb holds only in-frame clones, not every one. This sample has over a million clones, with approximately 98.5% found just once. The sample taken for sequencing was naive CD4+ T cells sorted from blood. Every receptor here comes from a man younger than 45 in good health. The CDR3 runs from the conserved cysteine through the conserved F or W. The D gene is left open where the match is weak. Not every row has a clone size; where given, it reads once, few, many or a size class.

abundance | j_gene | v_gene | d_gene | CDR3aa | CDR3nt
- | TRBJ2-1 | TRBV11-2 | - | CASSLFQHNEQFF | TGTGCCAGCAGCTTATTTCAGCACAATGAGCAGTTCTTC
- | TRBJ2-3 | TRBV30 | TRBD2 | CAWINPTSGRPDTQYF | TGTGCCTGGATAAACCCGACTAGCGGGAGACCAGATACGCAGTATTTT
- | TRBJ1-5 | TRBV2 | - | CASSYGPRHQPQHF | TGTGCCAGCAGCTATGGACCAAGGCATCAGCCCCAGCATTTT
- | TRBJ2-1 | TRBV6-1 | TRBD1 | CASSAQTGHSYNEQFF | TGTGCCAGCAGTGCCCAGACAGGGCACTCCTACAATGAGCAGTTCTTC
- | TRBJ2-7 | TRBV5-1 | - | CASSFLPTGKYEQYF | TGCGCCAGCAGCTTTTTACCGACGGGTAAATACGAGCAGTACTTC
- | TRBJ1-4 | TRBV5-1 | - | CASSFLGLTGEKLFF | TGCGCCAGCAGCTTTTTGGGGCTGACTGGGGAAAAACTGTTTTTT
- | TRBJ2-2 | TRBV6-5 | - | CASIGPNRELFF | TGTGCCAGCATCGGGCCCAACCGGGAGCTGTTTTTT
- | TRBJ2-1 | TRBV6-5 | - | CASSPRSGEHEQFF | TGTGCCAGCAGTCCTCGCAGTGGGGAACATGAGCAGTTCTTC
- | TRBJ2-7 | TRBV5-1 | - | CASRAGNTGTASYEQYF | TGCGCCAGCCGAGCAGGAAACACCGGGACGGCCTCCTACGAGCAGTACTTC
- | TRBJ2-7 | TRBV6-6 | - | CASSYGTAQQYF | TGTGCCAGCAGTTACGGCACAGCGCAGCAGTACTTC
- | TRBJ1-5 | TRBV5-6 | - | CASSVGGFGQPQHF | TGTGCCAGCAGCGTCGGGGGGTTTGGTCAGCCCCAGCATTTT
- | TRBJ1-5 | TRBV5-5 | - | CASSLFLPGNQPQHF | TGTGCCAGCAGCTTGTTTCTGCCAGGTAATCAGCCCCAGCATTTT
- | TRBJ2-1 | TRBV5-1 | TRBD2 | CASSFSGSLPVAYNEQFF | TGCGCCAGCAGCTTTAGCGGGAGCCTCCCCGTGGCCTACAATGAGCAGTTCTTC
- | TRBJ1-1 | TRBV28 | - | CASSWAFGAFF | TGTGCCAGCAGCTGGGCGTTCGGAGCTTTCTTT
- | TRBJ1-4 | TRBV18 | - | CASSKTTNEKLFF | TGTGCCAGCTCAAAAACAACTAATGAAAAACTGTTTTTT
- | TRBJ2-5 | TRBV27 | TRBD2 | CASSLGHSGSWKETQYF | TGTGCCAGCAGTCTGGGTCATAGCGGGAGTTGGAAGGAGACCCAGTACTTC
- | TRBJ1-1 | TRBV27 | - | CASSSRHTEAFF | TGTGCCAGCAGTTCTCGGCACACTGAAGCTTTCTTT
once | TRBJ2-5 | TRBV18 | TRBD2 | CASSPTSGIGRGETQYF | TGTGCCAGCTCACCAACTAGCGGGATTGGAAGAGGAGAGACCCAGTACTTC
- | TRBJ2-6 | TRBV29-1 | - | CSVEAGRLSGANVLTF | TGCAGCGTTGAAGCAGGCAGACTGTCTGGGGCCAACGTCCTGACTTTC
- | TRBJ1-1 | TRBV14 | - | CASTPIRGRDNEAFF | TGTGCCAGCACCCCGATAAGGGGACGCGACAATGAAGCTTTCTTT
- | TRBJ2-3 | TRBV4-1 | - | CASSQDSAQTAVTDTQYF | TGCGCCAGCAGCCAAGATTCTGCCCAAACGGCGGTCACAGATACGCAGTATTTT
- | TRBJ1-3 | TRBV5-1 | - | CASSLTGNTIYF | TGCGCCAGCAGCCTAACGGGAAACACCATATATTTT
- | TRBJ2-7 | TRBV15 | TRBD2 | CATSRFSGSGGGYEQYF | TGTGCCACCAGCAGATTTAGCGGGAGTGGTGGGGGATACGAGCAGTACTTC
- | TRBJ2-5 | TRBV7-2 | TRBD2 | CASSSQTAGGETQYF | TGTGCCAGCAGCTCCCAGACGGCGGGAGGAGAGACCCAGTACTTC
- | TRBJ1-1 | TRBV2 | - | CASIRAEAFF | TGTGCCAGCATCAGGGCTGAAGCTTTCTTT
- | TRBJ1-1 | TRBV5-4 | TRBD1 | CASSVRQGSNTEAFF | TGTGCCAGCAGCGTAAGACAGGGGTCCAACACTGAAGCTTTCTTT
- | TRBJ1-1 | TRBV18 | TRBD1 | CASSLTGANTEAFF | TGTGCCAGCTCACTTACAGGGGCAAACACTGAAGCTTTCTTT
- | TRBJ2-7 | TRBV28 | TRBD2 | CASSYPSGAHYEQYF | TGTGCCAGCAGTTACCCCAGCGGGGCCCACTACGAGCAGTACTTC
- | TRBJ1-2 | TRBV29-1 | - | CSVKSSVYGYTF | TGCAGCGTTAAAAGTTCGGTCTATGGCTACACCTTC
- | TRBJ2-7 | TRBV6-1 | - | CASSSPPTYEQYF | TGTGCCAGCAGTTCACCGCCTACCTACGAGCAGTACTTC
- | TRBJ1-3 | TRBV5-8 | - | CASSSRGKITIYF | TGTGCCAGCAGCTCTAGGGGAAAGATCACCATATATTTT
- | TRBJ2-7 | TRBV10-3 | - | CAISESRGREELRRYEQYF | TGTGCCATCAGTGAGTCGAGGGGACGTGAAGAATTGCGTCGCTACGAGCAGTACTTC
- | TRBJ2-3 | TRBV28 | TRBD2 | CASSSLAGDSDTQYF | TGTGCCAGTAGCTCACTAGCGGGAGATTCGGATACGCAGTATTTT
- | TRBJ2-6 | TRBV19 | TRBD1 | CASSQLTGTGILTGANVLTF | TGTGCCAGTAGTCAATTAACCGGGACAGGGATTTTAACCGGGGCCAACGTCCTGACTTTC
- | TRBJ2-2 | TRBV5-1 | - | CASSESENTGELFF | TGCGCCAGCAGCGAATCCGAGAACACCGGGGAGCTGTTTTTT
- | TRBJ2-5 | TRBV7-2 | TRBD1 | CASTPRQGAETQYF | TGTGCCAGCACCCCACGGCAGGGGGCGGAGACCCAGTACTTC
- | TRBJ1-2 | TRBV10-3 | - | CAILGKRGAQGYGYTF | TGTGCCATTCTCGGGAAACGGGGGGCGCAGGGCTATGGCTACACCTTC
once | TRBJ2-7 | TRBV5-1 | - | CASSLTPSGAPDEQYF | TGCGCCAGCAGCTTAACCCCCTCGGGCGCGCCGGACGAGCAGTACTTC
- | TRBJ1-5 | TRBV18 | TRBD1 | CASSPEGQLNQPQHF | TGTGCCAGCTCACCAGAGGGACAGCTCAATCAGCCCCAGCATTTT
once | TRBJ2-1 | TRBV5-4 | - | CASSLPGPSRVEQFF | TGTGCCAGCAGCTTACCGGGACCTTCCAGGGTAGAGCAGTTCTTC
- | TRBJ2-7 | TRBV28 | - | CASSSRPYSGEQYF | TGTGCCAGCAGTTCGCGACCATACTCGGGTGAGCAGTACTTC
- | TRBJ2-3 | TRBV7-9 | TRBD2 | CASSPGLAAINRTDTQYF | TGTGCCAGCAGCCCGGGACTAGCGGCAATTAACCGCACAGATACGCAGTATTTT
- | TRBJ2-1 | TRBV18 | - | CASSLWPGMNEQFF | TGTGCCAGCTCACTGTGGCCAGGGATGAATGAGCAGTTCTTC
once | TRBJ2-2 | TRBV29-1 | - | CSVESALAGELFF | TGCAGCGTTGAATCCGCACTAGCAGGGGAGCTGTTTTTT
- | TRBJ2-3 | TRBV7-3 | TRBD2 | CASSSNSGRPGDTQYF | TGTGCCAGCAGCTCAAATAGCGGGAGACCCGGGGATACGCAGTATTTT
- | TRBJ2-3 | TRBV6-1 | TRBD2 | CASSTSGRTDTQYF | TGTGCCAGCAGCACTAGCGGGAGAACAGATACGCAGTATTTT
- | TRBJ2-1 | TRBV11-2 | - | CASSDPSQGPFYNEQFF | TGTGCCAGCAGCGACCCCTCACAGGGTCCCTTTTACAATGAGCAGTTCTTC
- | TRBJ2-7 | TRBV25-1 | TRBD1 | CASVRDRTYEQYF | TGTGCCAGCGTAAGGGACAGGACCTACGAGCAGTACTTC
- | TRBJ2-4 | TRBV11-2 | - | CASSSPALHGAKNIQYF | TGTGCCAGCAGCTCCCCAGCCCTTCATGGAGCCAAAAACATTCAGTACTTC